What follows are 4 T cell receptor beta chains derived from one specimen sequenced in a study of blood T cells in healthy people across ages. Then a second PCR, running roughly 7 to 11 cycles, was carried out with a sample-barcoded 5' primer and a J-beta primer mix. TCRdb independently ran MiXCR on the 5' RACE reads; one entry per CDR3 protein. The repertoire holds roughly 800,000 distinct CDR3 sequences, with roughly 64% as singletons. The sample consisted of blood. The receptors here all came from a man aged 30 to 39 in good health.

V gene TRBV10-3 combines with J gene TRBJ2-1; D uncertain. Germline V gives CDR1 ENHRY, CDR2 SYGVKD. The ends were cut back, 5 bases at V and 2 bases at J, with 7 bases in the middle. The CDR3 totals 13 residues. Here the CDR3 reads CAISLGPYNEQFF. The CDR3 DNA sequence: TGTGCCATCAGTTTGGGCCCCTACAATGAGCAGTTCTTC.

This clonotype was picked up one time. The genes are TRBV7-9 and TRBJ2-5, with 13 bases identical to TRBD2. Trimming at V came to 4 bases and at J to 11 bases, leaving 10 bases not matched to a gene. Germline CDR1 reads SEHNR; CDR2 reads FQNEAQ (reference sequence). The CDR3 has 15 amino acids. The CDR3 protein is CASSSSGLAGWEQYF. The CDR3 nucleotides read TGTGCCAGCAGCTCCTCGGGACTAGCGGGGTGGGAGCAGTACTTC. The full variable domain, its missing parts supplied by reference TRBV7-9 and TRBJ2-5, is DTGVSQNPRHKITKRGQNVTFRCDPISEHNRLYWYRQTLGQGPEFLTYFQNEAQLEKSRLLSDRFSAERPKGSFSTLEIQRTEQGDSAMYLCASSSSGLAGWEQYFGPGTRLLVL.

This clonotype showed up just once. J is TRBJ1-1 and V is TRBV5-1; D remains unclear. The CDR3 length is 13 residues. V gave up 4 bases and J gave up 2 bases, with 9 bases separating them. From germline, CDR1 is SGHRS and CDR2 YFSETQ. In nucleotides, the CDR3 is TGCGCCAGCAGCACCGAAGGCAACACTGAAGCTTTCTTT. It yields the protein CASSTEGNTEAFF.

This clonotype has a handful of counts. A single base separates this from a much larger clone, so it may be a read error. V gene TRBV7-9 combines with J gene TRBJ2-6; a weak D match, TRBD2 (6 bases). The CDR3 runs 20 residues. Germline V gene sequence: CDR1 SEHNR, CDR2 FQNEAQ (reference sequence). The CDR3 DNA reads TGTGCCAGCAGCTTCCCACGGGACTCCTACCGGCAGTCTGGGGCCAACGTCCCGACTTTC. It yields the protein CASSFPRDSYRQSGANVPTF.